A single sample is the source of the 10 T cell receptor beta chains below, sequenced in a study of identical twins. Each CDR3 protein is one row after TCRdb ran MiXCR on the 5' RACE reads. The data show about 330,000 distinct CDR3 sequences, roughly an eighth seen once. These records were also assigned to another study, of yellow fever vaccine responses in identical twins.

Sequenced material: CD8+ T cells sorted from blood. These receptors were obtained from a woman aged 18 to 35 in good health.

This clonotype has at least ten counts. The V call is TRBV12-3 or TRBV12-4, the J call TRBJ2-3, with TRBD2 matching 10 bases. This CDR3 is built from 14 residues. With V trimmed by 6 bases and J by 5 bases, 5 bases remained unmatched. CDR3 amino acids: CASRSRTSGDTQYF. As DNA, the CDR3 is TGTGCCAGCAGGTCACGGACTAGCGGAGATACGCAGTATTTT.

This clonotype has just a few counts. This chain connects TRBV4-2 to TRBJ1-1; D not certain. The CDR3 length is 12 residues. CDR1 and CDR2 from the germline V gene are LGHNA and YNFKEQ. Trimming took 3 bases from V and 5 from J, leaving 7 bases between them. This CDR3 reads CASSHDGTEAFF. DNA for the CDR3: TGTGCCAGCAGCCACGACGGAACTGAAGCTTTCTTT.

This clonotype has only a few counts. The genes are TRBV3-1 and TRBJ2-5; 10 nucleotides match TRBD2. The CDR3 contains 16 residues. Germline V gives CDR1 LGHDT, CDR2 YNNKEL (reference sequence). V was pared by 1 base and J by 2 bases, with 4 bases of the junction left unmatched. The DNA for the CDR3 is TGTGCCAGCAGCCAAGGTTCTAGCGGGAGACAAGAGACCCAGTACTTC. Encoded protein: CASSQGSSGRQETQYF.

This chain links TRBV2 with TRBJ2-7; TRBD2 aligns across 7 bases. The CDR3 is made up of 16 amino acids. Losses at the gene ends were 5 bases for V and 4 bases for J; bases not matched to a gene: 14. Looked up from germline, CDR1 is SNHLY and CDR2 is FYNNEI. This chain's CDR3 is CASSRSVRDYQYEQYF. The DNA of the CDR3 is TGTGCCAGCAGTCGGAGCGTCCGGGACTACCAATACGAGCAGTACTTC.

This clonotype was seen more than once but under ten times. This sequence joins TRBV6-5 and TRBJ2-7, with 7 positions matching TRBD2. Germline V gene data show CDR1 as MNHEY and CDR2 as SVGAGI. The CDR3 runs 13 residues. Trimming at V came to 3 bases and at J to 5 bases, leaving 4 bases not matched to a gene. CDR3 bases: TGTGCCAGCAGTTATGCGGGAGAACACGAGCAGTACTTC. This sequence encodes CASSYAGEHEQYF.

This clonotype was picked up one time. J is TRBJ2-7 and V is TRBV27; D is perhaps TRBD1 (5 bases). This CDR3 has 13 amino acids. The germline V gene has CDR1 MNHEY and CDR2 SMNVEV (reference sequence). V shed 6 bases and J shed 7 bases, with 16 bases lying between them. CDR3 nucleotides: TGTGCCAGCAGGGACATCCGGCGGTCGGAGCAGTACTTC. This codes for CASRDIRRSEQYF.

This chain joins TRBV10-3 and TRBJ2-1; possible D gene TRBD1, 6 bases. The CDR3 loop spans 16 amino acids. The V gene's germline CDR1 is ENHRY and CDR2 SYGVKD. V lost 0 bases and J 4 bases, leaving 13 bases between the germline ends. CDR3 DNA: TGTGCCATCAGTGAGTCGGACAGCCAGCCGTACAATGAGCAGTTCTTC. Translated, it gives CAISESDSQPYNEQFF.

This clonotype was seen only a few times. CDR3 amino acids: CATQTSLGQEENYGYTF. In nucleotides, the CDR3 is TGTGCCACCCAGACCTCCTTAGGACAGGAAGAGAACTATGGCTACACCTTC. V usage is TRBV19 and J usage is TRBJ1-2, with 7 positions matching TRBD1. Per the germline V gene, CDR1 is LNHDA and CDR2 is SQIVND (reference sequence). V lost 10 bases to trimming and J lost 2 bases; unmatched junction nucleotides: 19. The CDR3 has 17 residues. The full variable domain, with the rest looked up from reference TRBV19 and TRBJ1-2, is DGGITQSPKYLFRKEGQNVTLSCEQNLNHDAMYWYRQDPGQGLRLIYYSQIVNDFQKGDIAEGYSVSREKKESFPLTVTSAQKNPTAFYLCATQTSLGQEENYGYTFGSGTRLTVV.

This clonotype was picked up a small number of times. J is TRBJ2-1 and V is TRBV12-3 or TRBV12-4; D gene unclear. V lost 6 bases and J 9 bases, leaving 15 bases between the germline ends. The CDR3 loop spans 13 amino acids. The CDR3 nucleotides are TGTGCCAGCAGCTGGCTAGTAGTGCTTGAGCAGTTCTTC. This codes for CASSWLVVLEQFF.

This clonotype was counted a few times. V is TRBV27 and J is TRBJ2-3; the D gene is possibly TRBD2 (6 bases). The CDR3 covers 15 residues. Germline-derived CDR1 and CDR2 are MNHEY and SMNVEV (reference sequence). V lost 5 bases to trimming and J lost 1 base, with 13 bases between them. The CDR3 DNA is TGTGCCAGCAGTCCGCGGTGGGGGGGCACAGATACGCAGTATTTT. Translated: CASSPRWGGTDTQYF.